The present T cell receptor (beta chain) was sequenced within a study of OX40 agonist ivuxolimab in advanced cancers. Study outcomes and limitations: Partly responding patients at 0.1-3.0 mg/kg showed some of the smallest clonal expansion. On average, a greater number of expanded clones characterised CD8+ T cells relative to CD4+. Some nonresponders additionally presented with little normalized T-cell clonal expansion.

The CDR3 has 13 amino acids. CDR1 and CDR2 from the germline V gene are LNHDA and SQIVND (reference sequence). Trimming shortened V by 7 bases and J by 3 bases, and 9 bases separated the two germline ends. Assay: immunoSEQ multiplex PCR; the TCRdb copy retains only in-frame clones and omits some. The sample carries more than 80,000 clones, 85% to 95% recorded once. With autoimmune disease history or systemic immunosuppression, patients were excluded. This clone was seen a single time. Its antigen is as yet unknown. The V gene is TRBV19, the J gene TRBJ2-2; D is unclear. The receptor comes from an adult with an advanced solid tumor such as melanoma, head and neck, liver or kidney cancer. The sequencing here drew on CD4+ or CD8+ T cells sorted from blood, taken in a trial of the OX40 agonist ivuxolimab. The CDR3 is CASTDPYTGELFF. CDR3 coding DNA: TGTGCCAGTACCGACCCGTACACCGGGGAGCTGTTTTTT.